Each of the 4 T cell receptor beta chains below was sequenced from the same sample in a study of circulating CD8 cells and anti-PD-1 response in melanoma. TCR libraries were prepared from approximately 15 ng of total RNA with the QIAseq Immune Repertoire TCR panel. TCRdb analysed the reads with MiXCR anew, one entry per CDR3 protein. The data show 1,500 to 2,000 distinct CDR3 sequences, roughly 10% seen once. Live CD3+CD8+TCRalphabeta+ cells were sorted into four subsets by PD-1 and/or TIGIT. This material consisted of CD8+ T cells from PBMCs, taken at baseline or after one month of anti-PD-1 therapy (not recorded which). The origin of the receptors is a human donor with melanoma.

Sample share makes this clonotype large. The chain links TRBV20-1 to TRBJ2-7; 11 bases map to TRBD1. V lost 0 bases, J lost 3 bases, and 1 base stayed unmatched. The CDR3 extends over 14 amino acids. CDR1 is DFQATT, CDR2 SNEGSKA, per germline (reference sequence). CDR3 DNA: TGCAGTGCTAGAGATGGGACAGGGGGCTACGAGCAGTACTTC. Protein: CSARDGTGGYEQYF.

Sample share makes this clonotype medium-sized. The rearrangement joins TRBV12-5 to TRBJ2-7; D unclear. V was cut by 7 bases and J by 3 bases, with 10 bases left in between. Germline values: CDR1 LGHNT, CDR2 FRNRAP. The CDR3 sequence is 12 residues long. CDR3 bases: TGTGCTAGTGCCACGAGAGTCTACGAGCAGTACTTC. It translates to CASATRVYEQYF.

By share, this clonotype counts as medium-sized (0.01 to 0.1%). The chain uses TRBV19 and TRBJ2-5; 7 bases are shared with TRBD2. Germline trimming cut 1 base from V and 4 bases from J; bases unmatched to any gene: 6. Germline V CDR1 and CDR2: LNHDA, SQIVND (reference sequence). The CDR3 is made up of 15 amino acids. In nucleotides, the CDR3 is TGTGCCAGTAGTATAGGGGGGGGTACGGGAGAGACCCAGTACTTC. It translates to CASSIGGGTGETQYF.

This clonotype is medium-sized in the sample. This chain connects TRBV5-6 to TRBJ1-5; D is ambiguous. CDR3 length equals 15 residues. Germline CDR1 SGHDT, CDR2 YYEEEE. Trimming pared 0 bases from V and 0 bases from J, leaving 7 bases between. In DNA, the CDR3 is TGTGCCAGCAGCTTGGGGGCGCCTAGCAATCAGCCCCAGCATTTT. Its translation: CASSLGAPSNQPQHF.